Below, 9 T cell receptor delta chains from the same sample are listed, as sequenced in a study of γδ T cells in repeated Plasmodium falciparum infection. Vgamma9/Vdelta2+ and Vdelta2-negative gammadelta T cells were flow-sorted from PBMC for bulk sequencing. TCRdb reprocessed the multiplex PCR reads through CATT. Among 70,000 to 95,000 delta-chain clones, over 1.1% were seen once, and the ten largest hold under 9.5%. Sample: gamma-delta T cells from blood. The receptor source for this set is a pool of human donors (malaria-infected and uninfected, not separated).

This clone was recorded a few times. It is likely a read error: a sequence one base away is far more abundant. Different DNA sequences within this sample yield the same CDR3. The DNA for the CDR3 is TGTGCCTGTGACACCTTATTCGGGGGAACGTCAGAGGGGACCGATAAACTCATCTTT. Its protein product is CACDTLFGGTSEGTDKLIF. This chain connects TRDV2 to TRDJ1, with a tentative D call TRDD3 (6 bases). The J gene is not listed in TCRdb, so it was assigned here from a DNA match to germline. The CDR3 sequence is 19 residues long. Germline CDR1 GEAIGNYY, CDR2 EKD. V dropped 0 bases and J dropped 2 bases, with 24 bases sitting between them.

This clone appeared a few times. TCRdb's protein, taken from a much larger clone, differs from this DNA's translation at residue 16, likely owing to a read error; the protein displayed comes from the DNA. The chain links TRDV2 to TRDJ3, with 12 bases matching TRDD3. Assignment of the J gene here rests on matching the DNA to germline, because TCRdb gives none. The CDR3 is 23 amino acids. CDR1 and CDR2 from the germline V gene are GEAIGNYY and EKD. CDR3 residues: CACDTALGDTRLTPSGDTRQMFF. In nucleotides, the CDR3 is TGTGCCTGTGACACCGCGCTGGGGGATACGCGACTTACCCCCTCCGGGGACACCCGACAGATGTTTTTC.

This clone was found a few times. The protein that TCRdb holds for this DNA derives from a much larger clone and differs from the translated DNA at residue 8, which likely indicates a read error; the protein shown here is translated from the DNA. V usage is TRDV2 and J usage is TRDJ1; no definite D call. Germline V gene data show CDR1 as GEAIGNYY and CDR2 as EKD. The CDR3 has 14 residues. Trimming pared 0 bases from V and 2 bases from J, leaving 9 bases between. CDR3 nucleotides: TGTGCCTGTGACACCGTTTCATGGACCGATAAACTCATCTTT. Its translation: CACDTVSWTDKLIF.

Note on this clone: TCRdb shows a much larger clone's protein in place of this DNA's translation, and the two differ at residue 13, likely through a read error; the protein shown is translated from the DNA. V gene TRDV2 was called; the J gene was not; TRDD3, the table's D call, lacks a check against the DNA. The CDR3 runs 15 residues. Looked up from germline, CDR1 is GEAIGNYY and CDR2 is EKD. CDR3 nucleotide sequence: TGTGCCTGTGACCAACTGGGGGATACCCGCGATAAACACATCTTT. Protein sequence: CACDQLGDTRDKHIF.

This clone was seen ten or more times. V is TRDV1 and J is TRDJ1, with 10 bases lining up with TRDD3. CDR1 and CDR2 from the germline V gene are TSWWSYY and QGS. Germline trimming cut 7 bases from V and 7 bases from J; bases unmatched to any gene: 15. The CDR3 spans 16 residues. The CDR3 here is CALVFGPLGDISKLIF. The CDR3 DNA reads TGTGCTCTTGTGTTCGGCCCCCTGGGGGATATCTCTAAACTCATCTTT.

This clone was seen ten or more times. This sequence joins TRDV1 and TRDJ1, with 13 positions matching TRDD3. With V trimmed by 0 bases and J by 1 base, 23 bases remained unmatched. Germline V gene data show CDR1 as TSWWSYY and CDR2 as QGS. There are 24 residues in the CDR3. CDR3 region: CALGELASYDNWGIRGSVTDKLIF. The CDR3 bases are TGTGCTCTTGGGGAACTTGCTTCCTACGACAACTGGGGGATACGGGGATCCGTCACCGATAAACTCATCTTT.

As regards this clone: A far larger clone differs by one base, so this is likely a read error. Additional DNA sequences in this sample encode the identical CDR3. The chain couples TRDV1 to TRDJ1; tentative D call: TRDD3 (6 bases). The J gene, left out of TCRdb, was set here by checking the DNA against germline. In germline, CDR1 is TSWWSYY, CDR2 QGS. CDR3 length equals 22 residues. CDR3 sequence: CALGDHHYFFHWAALRTDKLIF. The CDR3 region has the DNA TGCGCTCTTGGGGACCATCACTACTTCTTTCACTGGGCCGCCCTCCGTACCGATAAACTCATCTTT.

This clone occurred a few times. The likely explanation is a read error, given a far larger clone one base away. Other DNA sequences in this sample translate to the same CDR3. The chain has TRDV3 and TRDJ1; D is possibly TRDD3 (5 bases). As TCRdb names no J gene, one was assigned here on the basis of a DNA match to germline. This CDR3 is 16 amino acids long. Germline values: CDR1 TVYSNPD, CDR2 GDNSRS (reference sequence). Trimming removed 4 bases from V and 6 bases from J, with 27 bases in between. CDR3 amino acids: CASPTAWEIGWHKLIF. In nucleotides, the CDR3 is TGTGCCTCTCCAACGGCCTGGGAGATAGGCTGGCATAAACTCATCTTT. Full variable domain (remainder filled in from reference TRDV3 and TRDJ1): CDKVTQSSPDQTVASGSEVVLLCTYDTVYSNPDLFWYRIRPDYSFQFVFYGDNSRSEGADFTQGRFSVKHILTQKAFHLVISPVRTEDSATYYCASPTAWEIGWHKLIFGKGTRVTVEP.

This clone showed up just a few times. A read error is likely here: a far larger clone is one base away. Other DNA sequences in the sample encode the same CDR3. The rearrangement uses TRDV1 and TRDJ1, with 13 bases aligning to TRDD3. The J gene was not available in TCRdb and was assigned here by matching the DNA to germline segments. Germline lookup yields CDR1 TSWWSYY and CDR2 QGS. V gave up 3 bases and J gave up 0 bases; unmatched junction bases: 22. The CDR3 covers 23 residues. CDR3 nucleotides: TGTGCTCTTGGGGAGAGGGGCATGACTTTCACTGGGGGATACGCGGTGTACACCGATAAACTCATCTTT. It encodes CALGERGMTFTGGYAVYTDKLIF.